Listed below are T cell receptor beta chains from one sample, sequenced in a study of neurological immune-mediated disorders. TCRdb reprocessed the 5' RACE reads with MiXCR, giving one entry per CDR3 protein. The sample has about 88,000 distinct CDR3 sequences; roughly 3.5% are singletons. The sample was PBMCs. These receptors originate from a young woman with multiple sclerosis. The CDR3 runs from the conserved cysteine through the conserved F or W. Each record gives: V gene, J gene, clone size, D gene, CDR3 protein, CDR3 DNA. A D gene is named only where the DNA matches it firmly. Clone sizes are shown as once, few, many, or a class for an expanded clone.

TRBV5-1	TRBJ2-1	many	NA	CASRISGGTPTMEQFF	TGCGCCAGCAGAATTTCAGGGGGGACCCCTACTATGGAGCAGTTCTTC
TRBV5-1	TRBJ2-3	many	NA	CASSLEPGSSTDTQYF	TGCGCCAGCAGCTTGGAACCCGGCTCTAGCACAGATACGCAGTATTTT
TRBV7-6	TRBJ2-1	many	TRBD2	CASTSGGAPNNEQFF	TGTGCCAGCACTAGCGGGGGGGCCCCTAACAATGAGCAGTTCTTC
TRBV5-1	TRBJ1-5	many	NA	CASSLGVDQPQHF	TGCGCCAGCAGCTTGGGAGTGGATCAGCCCCAGCATTTT
TRBV7-9	TRBJ2-1	many	TRBD1	CASSFPGQGSYNEQFF	TGTGCCAGCAGCTTCCCGGGACAGGGAAGCTACAATGAGCAGTTCTTC
TRBV7-2	TRBJ1-1	many	NA	CASSFRGVAGEAFF	TGTGCCAGCAGCTTCAGGGGTGTCGCCGGTGAAGCTTTCTTT
TRBV20-1	TRBJ2-3	many	NA	CRWGSTDTQYF	TGCAGATGGGGAAGCACAGATACGCAGTATTTT
TRBV28	TRBJ2-5	many	TRBD1	CASSTLRQGEYQETQYF	TGTGCCAGCAGTACCCTCCGACAGGGAGAGTACCAAGAGACCCAGTACTTC
TRBV5-1	TRBJ2-5	many	TRBD2	CASSLDGASGETQYF	TGCGCCAGCAGCTTGGACGGGGCTAGCGGAGAGACCCAGTACTTC
TRBV4-2	TRBJ1-3	many	NA	CASSQEGIGRSGNTIYF	TGTGCCAGCAGCCAAGAAGGTATAGGGCGCTCTGGAAACACCATATATTTT
TRBV7-8	TRBJ2-1	many	NA	CASSQGSEQFF	TGTGCCAGCAGCCAAGGAAGTGAGCAGTTCTTC
TRBV20-1	TRBJ1-1	many	NA	CSARDRPGAGNTEAFF	TGCAGTGCTAGAGATAGGCCAGGGGCCGGGAACACTGAAGCTTTCTTT
TRBV7-2	TRBJ1-6	many	TRBD1	CASSLGTGVSSPLHF	TGTGCCAGCAGCTTAGGTACAGGGGTTAGTTCACCCCTCCACTTT
TRBV20-1	TRBJ2-1	many	NA	CSANQPGNREQFF	TGCAGTGCTAATCAACCGGGGAACAGGGAGCAGTTCTTC
TRBV5-1	TRBJ2-5	many	NA	CASSQLGETQYF	TGCGCCAGCAGCCAGCTCGGAGAGACCCAGTACTTC
TRBV5-6	TRBJ1-2	many	TRBD1	CASRGTGENYGYTF	TGTGCCAGCAGAGGGACAGGGGAAAACTATGGCTACACCTTC
TRBV28	TRBJ1-1	many	NA	CASSALRGRRDTEAFF	TGTGCCAGCAGTGCACTCCGGGGGCGGAGGGACACTGAAGCTTTCTTT
TRBV7-6	TRBJ2-5	many	NA	CASSLALETQYF	TGTGCCAGCAGTTTAGCTTTGGAGACCCAGTACTTC
TRBV20-1	TRBJ2-1	many	NA	CSAPRGGGPLRDNEQFF	TGCAGTGCCCCCCGGGGCGGGGGCCCATTGAGAGACAATGAGCAGTTCTTC
TRBV5-5	TRBJ2-2	many	TRBD2	CASSLVAGTSGELFF	TGTGCCAGCAGCTTGGTAGCGGGGACATCCGGGGAGCTGTTTTTT
TRBV6-5	TRBJ1-1	many	NA	CASSYSRAPQSEAFF	TGTGCCAGCAGTTACTCGAGAGCTCCCCAATCTGAAGCTTTCTTT
TRBV11-2	TRBJ2-7	few	NA	CASSLAQVEQYF	TGTGCCAGCAGCTTAGCACAGGTTGAGCAGTACTTC
TRBV5-6	TRBJ2-1	many	TRBD2	CASSFGGGALNEQFF	TGTGCCAGCAGCTTCGGCGGGGGTGCTTTAAATGAGCAGTTCTTC